The 24 T cell receptor beta chains listed next were all sequenced from one sample in a study of T cells in women clearing cervical HPV infection. Assay used: immunoSEQ multiplex PCR; TCRdb lists only in-frame clones, some missing. Its table lists tens of thousands of clones. Specimen: blood buffy coat. Receptors were obtained from a woman aged 18-69 years with a cervical HPV16 infection that either progressed to CIN3+ or cleared (not recorded which).

CDR3 bases read: TGTGCCAGCTCACTCCGAGAACTAGCGGGAGACCACGAC. Its protein is CASSLRELAGDHD. The full CDR3 sequence reads CASSLRELAGDHDYTF. V usage is TRBV18 and J usage is TRBJ1-2; D uncertain. The CDR3 is cut off 3 residues early in the read; its end comes from the germline J gene. Germline V CDR1 and CDR2: KGHSH, LQKENI. This CDR3 region has 16 residues.

Worth noting for this clone: The CDR3 extends 3 residues past the end of the read, so its final part is completed from the germline J gene. The chain uses TRBV11-3 and TRBJ2-4, with D unclear. Germline CDR1 and CDR2: SGHNT and YENEEA. The CDR3 runs 13 residues. The CDR3 loop reads CASSFPGSETQYF. CDR3 bases read: TGTGCCAGCAGCTTTCCGGGTTCGGAGACT.

Remarks on this clone: With the read ending 3 residues before the CDR3 end, the germline J gene is used to fill in that end. This chain joins TRBV29-1 and TRBJ1-4; a possible D gene is TRBD1 (5 bases). This CDR3 comprises 15 residues. Germline V gene sequence: CDR1 SQVTM, CDR2 ANQGSEA. The CDR3 bases that were read are TGCAGCGTTGAGGCCGGGGGTTCTGGGGCCAACGTA. Amino acid sequence: CSVEAGGSGANV. The complete CDR3 reads CSVEAGGSGANVLFF.

In the case of this clone: The observed sequence ends 3 residues before the CDR3 terminus, with the missing tail filled in from the germline J gene. The chain combines TRBV20-1 with TRBJ2-3; D call uncertain. CDR1 and CDR2 (germline): DFQATT, SNEGSKA (reference sequence). V was cut by 2 bases and J by 2 bases, with 5 bases left in between. The CDR3 runs to 12 residues. CDR3 DNA, as far as it was read: TGCAGTGCTAGACTATACACAGATACG. Protein sequence: CSARLYTDT. The full CDR3 protein reads CSARLYTDTQYF.

Notes on this clone: The read falls 3 residues short of the CDR3 end, and the missing part is taken from the germline J gene. The V and J genes are TRBV11-2 and TRBJ2-2; the match to TRBD2 covers 7 bases. CDR3 length equals 15 residues. Germline CDR1 reads SGHAT; CDR2 reads FQNNGV. V was pared by 7 bases and J by 5 bases, with 10 bases of the junction left unmatched. The CDR3 DNA, read in part, is TGTGCCAGCACGTGGGGACTACGGAATACCGGGGAG. This translates into CASTWGLRNTGE. The complete CDR3 protein is CASTWGLRNTGELFF.

A note on this clone: The sequenced fragment ends 3 residues before the CDR3 boundary, so the rest is inferred from the germline J gene. The chain has TRBV19 and TRBJ1-2, with D uncertain. V was clipped by 1 base and J by 6 bases, with 9 bases between them. The CDR3 runs 13 residues. The germline gives CDR1 LNHDA, CDR2 SQIVND (reference sequence). This CDR3 is CASSIGLLDGYTF. CDR3 DNA (partial): TGTGCCAGTAGTATAGGGCTTTTGGATGGC.

In regard to this clone: The read ends 3 residues early relative to the CDR3; the germline J gene fills the gap. The chain uses TRBV7-8 and TRBJ1-5, with TRBD1 identical over 8 bases. The junction had 14 bases not matched to a gene; V was cut back by 5 bases and J by 5 bases. The V gene's germline CDR1 is SGHVS and CDR2 FQNEAQ. The CDR3 loop spans 17 amino acids. The CDR3 protein is CASSPTRGPPLDQPQHF. The DNA read from the CDR3 is TGTGCCAGCAGCCCTACCAGGGGGCCGCCACTGGATCAGCCC.

Notes on this clone: The read comes to an end 3 residues before the CDR3 does, leaving the germline J gene to fill in the end. The genes are TRBV28 and TRBJ1-5; perhaps TRBD1 as D (5 bases). The CDR3 loop spans 16 amino acids. The germline V and J ends were trimmed by 7 bases and 4 bases, with 20 bases remaining between them. The germline V gene has CDR1 MDHEN and CDR2 SYDVKM. CDR3 DNA (partial): TGTGCCAGCACCTTCGACTGGGGGGAGAAAAATCAGCCC. It yields the protein CASTFDWGEKNQP. The complete CDR3 sequence is CASTFDWGEKNQPQHF.

Details on this clone: The sequence runs out 3 residues before the end of the CDR3; the remainder is reconstructed from the germline J gene. This chain uses TRBV2 with TRBJ2-3, with a tentative D call TRBD2 (5 bases). This CDR3 contains 15 residues. Trimming took 1 base from V and 0 from J, leaving 8 bases between them. The germline gives CDR1 SNHLY, CDR2 FYNNEI. The CDR3 region is CASSEGTSSTDTQYF. The sequenced part of the CDR3 DNA is TGTGCCAGCAGTGAAGGGACTTCGAGCACAGATACG. The full variable domain, in which reference TRBV2 and TRBJ2-3 provide the parts outside the CDR3, is EPEVTQTPSHQVTQMGQEVILRCVPISNHLYFYWYRQILGQKVEFLVSFYNNEISEKSEIFDDQFSVERPDGSNFTLKIRSTKLEDSAMYFCASSEGTSSTDTQYFGPGTRLTVL.

With respect to this clone: The CDR3 goes on 3 residues after the read ends, and that part is filled in from the germline J gene. The chain joins TRBV7-3 to TRBJ2-3; 9 positions match TRBD2. Germline trimming cut 5 bases from V and 6 bases from J; bases unmatched to any gene: 6. Germline lookup yields CDR1 SGHTA and CDR2 FQGTGA. CDR3 size: 14 residues. Here the CDR3 reads CASSLAGQRDTQYF. The sequenced part of the CDR3 DNA is TGTGCCAGCAGCCTAGCGGGGCAGAGGGATACG.

On this clone: The CDR3 end falls 3 residues outside the read, so it is completed with the germline J gene. V and J are TRBV10-3 and TRBJ2-2; TRBD2 matches 13 bases. CDR3 length: 15 amino acids. Germline values: CDR1 ENHRY, CDR2 SYGVKD. V dropped 4 bases and J dropped 5; count of bases not matched to a gene: 1. The CDR3 bases that were read are TGTGCCATCAGTGGACTAGCGGGGGGTACCGGGGAG. Translated: CAISGLAGGTGE. The complete CDR3 sequence is CAISGLAGGTGELFF.

Comment on this clone: The read halts 3 residues ahead of the CDR3 end, with the missing end drawn from the germline J gene. This sequence joins TRBV20-1 and TRBJ1-1; D is unclear. Trimming stripped 6 bases from V and 4 bases from J, with 12 bases between. The CDR3 extends over 12 amino acids. Germline lookup yields CDR1 DFQATT and CDR2 SNEGSKA (reference sequence). Incomplete CDR3 DNA: TGCAGTGCCCCCGGAGGGTCCACTGAA. Protein product: CSAPGGSTE. The complete CDR3 protein is CSAPGGSTEAFF.

Regarding this clone: The CDR3 extends 3 residues past the end of the read, so its final part is completed from the germline J gene. The chain joins TRBV30 to TRBJ1-2, with unresolved D. This CDR3 has 14 residues. Looked up from germline, CDR1 is GTSNPN and CDR2 is SVGIG (reference sequence). The CDR3: CAWSRTRYTDTYTF. The DNA read from the CDR3 is TGTGCCTGGAGTCGTACAAGATACACAGATACC.

CDR3 sequence: CASSKTGNQETQYF. The CDR3 bases that were read are TGTGCCAGTTCTAAGACAGGGAACCAAGAGACC. This chain links TRBV19 with TRBJ2-5; 7 bases agree with TRBD1. The read falls 3 residues short of the CDR3 end, and the missing part is taken from the germline J gene. The J segment lost 0 bases and the V segment lost 8 bases, leaving 6 bases of the junction unmatched. The CDR3 length is 14 residues. CDR1 is LNHDA and CDR2 is SQIVND in the germline V gene (reference sequence).

Of note for this clone: The sequenced fragment ends 3 residues before the CDR3 boundary, so the rest is inferred from the germline J gene. V and J are TRBV20-1 and TRBJ1-5; possible D gene TRBD1, 6 bases. This CDR3 region has 14 residues. The germline V and J ends were trimmed by 4 bases and 5 bases, with 15 bases remaining between them. The germline gives CDR1 DFQATT, CDR2 SNEGSKA (reference sequence). The sequenced CDR3 bases are TGCAGTGCTACATGGCAGCAGGGGTATCAGCCC. It specifies CSATWQQGYQP. The CDR3 in full is CSATWQQGYQPQHF.

Notes on this clone: The read comes to an end 3 residues before the CDR3 does, leaving the germline J gene to fill in the end. The rearrangement links TRBV10-3 to TRBJ2-7; tentatively, D is TRBD1 (6 bases). Trimming removed 5 bases at V and 5 bases at J, with 16 bases between. CDR1 is ENHRY and CDR2 is SYGVKD in the germline V gene. There are 14 residues in the CDR3. CDR3 region: CAISNTGPLHEQYF. The sequenced part of the CDR3 DNA is TGTGCCATCAGTAACACAGGGCCGTTGCACGAG.

As for this clone: The read comes to an end 3 residues before the CDR3 does, leaving the germline J gene to fill in the end. V and J are TRBV28 and TRBJ1-6, with D perhaps matching TRBD1 (6 bases). The CDR3 spans 13 residues. The germline V gene has CDR1 MDHEN and CDR2 SYDVKM. Trimming removed 6 bases from V and 7 bases from J, with 10 bases in between. The CDR3 loop is CASSPTGNSPLHF. The sequenced part of the CDR3 DNA is TGTGCCAGCAGCCCAACAGGGAATTCACCC. The complete variable domain, with remaining parts taken from reference TRBV28 and TRBJ1-6, reads DVKVTQSSRYLVKRTGEKVFLECVQDMDHENMFWYRQDPGLGLRLIYFSYDVKMKEKGDIPEGYSVSREKKERFSLILESASTNQTSMYLCASSPTGNSPLHFGNGTRLTVT.

The part of the CDR3 DNA that was read is TGCAGTGCGAAACCCCTAGGGGCCGCCTTCTACGAG. Translation: CSAKPLGAAFYE. The full CDR3 sequence reads CSAKPLGAAFYEQYF. The chain is built from TRBV20-1 and TRBJ2-7, with D tentatively TRBD1 (5 bases). Read coverage stops 3 residues before the CDR3 terminus; the germline J gene supplies the remainder. Germline V gives CDR1 DFQATT, CDR2 SNEGSKA (reference sequence). This CDR3 comprises 15 residues. Trimming took 6 bases from V and 3 from J, leaving 21 bases between them.

Comments on this clone: The read ends 3 residues before the CDR3 terminus; that terminus is restored from the germline J gene. The V gene is TRBV2, the J gene TRBJ2-1; no reliable D call. The CDR3 totals 14 residues. The V and J ends lost 2 bases and 3 bases respectively, with 8 bases between them. Germline-derived CDR1 and CDR2 are SNHLY and FYNNEI. The CDR3 bases that were read are TGTGCCAGCAGTGAACTAGATGGCTACAATGAG. This encodes CASSELDGYNE. The whole CDR3 reads CASSELDGYNEQFF.

Turning to this clone: This same CDR3 is encoded by further DNA sequences in the sample. CDR3 DNA, as far as it was read: TGCGCCAGCAGCAAGACAGGGTATGAAAACACC. Its protein product is CASSKTGYENT. The whole CDR3 sequence reads CASSKTGYENTIYF. This chain uses TRBV5-1 with TRBJ1-3; 7 positions match TRBD1. The CDR3 goes on 3 residues after the read ends, and that part is filled in from the germline J gene. This CDR3 contains 14 residues. Germline V gene sequence: CDR1 SGHRS, CDR2 YFSETQ. Trimming cost V 4 bases and J 6 bases; bases outside gene matches: 7.

As for this clone: The sequence runs out 3 residues before the end of the CDR3; the remainder is reconstructed from the germline J gene. J is TRBJ1-1 and V is TRBV19; no clear D. Germline loops: CDR1 LNHDA, CDR2 SQIVND (reference sequence). Trimming left V 5 bases short and J 1 base short, with 8 bases between. The CDR3 length is 13 residues. The CDR3 here is CASSFSGNTEAFF. The sequenced part of the CDR3 DNA is TGTGCCAGTAGTTTTTCGGGGAACACTGAA. Full variable domain (rest looked up from reference TRBV19 and TRBJ1-1): DGGITQSPKYLFRKEGQNVTLSCEQNLNHDAMYWYRQDPGQGLRLIYYSQIVNDFQKGDIAEGYSVSREKKESFPLTVTSAQKNPTAFYLCASSFSGNTEAFFGQGTRLTVV.

About this clone itself: The read comes to an end 3 residues before the CDR3 does, leaving the germline J gene to fill in the end. This chain uses TRBV7-2 with TRBJ2-1, with D uncertain. Trimming left V 5 bases short and J 5 bases short, with 7 bases between. Looked up from germline, CDR1 is SGHTA and CDR2 is FQGNSA. The CDR3 extends over 12 amino acids. Partial CDR3 DNA: TGTGCCAGCAGCCCTAACCACAATGAG. Residues: CASSPNHNE. The entire CDR3 protein reads CASSPNHNEQFF.

The chain's CDR3 is CASSHRGGKLFF. Incomplete CDR3 DNA: TGTGCCAGTAGTCACCGCGGGGGGAAG. The chain links TRBV19 to TRBJ2-2; 8 nucleotides agree with TRBD2. The sequence runs out 3 residues before the end of the CDR3; the remainder is reconstructed from the germline J gene. The CDR3 loop spans 12 amino acids. Per the germline V gene, CDR1 is LNHDA and CDR2 is SQIVND (reference sequence). Full variable domain (outside the CDR3, taken from reference TRBV19 and TRBJ2-2): DGGITQSPKYLFRKEGQNVTLSCEQNLNHDAMYWYRQDPGQGLRLIYYSQIVNDFQKGDIAEGYSVSREKKESFPLTVTSAQKNPTAFYLCASSHRGGKLFFGEGSRLTVL.

Concerning this clone: Coverage ceases 3 residues before the CDR3 finishes, and the germline J gene fills in the end. The chain has TRBV15 and TRBJ1-3; weak D call: TRBD1 (6 bases). The V gene lost 4 bases and the J gene lost 2 bases, with 12 bases spanning the gap. The CDR3 is 15 residues long. The germline V gene has CDR1 LNHNV and CDR2 YYDKDF (reference sequence). The CDR3 reads CATSIDRSAGNTIYF. The part of the CDR3 DNA that was read is TGTGCCACCAGCATAGACAGGTCAGCTGGAAACACC.